A selection of T cell receptor beta chains follows, all from one sample in a study of T-cell reconstitution after alpha-beta-depleted transplantation in children. Using its own MiXCR run on the PCR reads, TCRdb lists one record per CDR3 protein. The repertoire has around 380,000 distinct CDR3 sequences, approximately 10% of them found once; the top ten carry over 4.5%. Material: PBMCs from the stem cell graft donor, obtained from the stem cell graft. The source is a human donor who donated a stem cell graft to a child with acute myeloid leukemia. Both conserved end residues are trimmed from each CDR3. Clone size, where shown, is once, few, many, or a class for clones that have expanded.

cdr3_aa,v_call,clone_size,j_call
ASGSSRGALGDTQY,TRBV7-2,NA,TRBJ2-3
ASSQAASRLETQY,TRBV4-2,NA,TRBJ2-5
SGDAQETQY,TRBV29-1,few,TRBJ2-5
ASSPLGQFEQF,TRBV7-9,many,TRBJ2-1
ASRTGGLQETQY,TRBV6-2/TRBV6-3,NA,TRBJ2-5
ASSSNRGQGNDQPQH,TRBV27,few,TRBJ1-5
ASSSLAEGGDTQY,TRBV5-1,few,TRBJ2-3
ASSLGDPSPGNTIY,TRBV5-1,few,TRBJ1-3
ASSEDATQY,TRBV2,many,TRBJ2-5
SVEGQGGGYT,TRBV29-1,few,TRBJ1-2
ASSSSRVGNLYNEQF,TRBV7-8,few,TRBJ2-1
ASSQEGRETQY,TRBV4-1,NA,TRBJ2-5
SARELADYSYNEQF,TRBV20-1,few,TRBJ2-1
ASSLIPTSAAETQY,TRBV18,NA,TRBJ2-5
ASSWRETQY,TRBV12-3/TRBV12-4,many,TRBJ2-5
ASRTRGSGTEAF,TRBV19,NA,TRBJ1-1
ASNEPSGANVLT,TRBV2,few,TRBJ2-6
SAAPGPEQY,TRBV20-1,few,TRBJ2-7
ASSQDRVRDREEKLF,TRBV4-1,NA,TRBJ1-4
ASSPERQQTEAF,TRBV2,few,TRBJ1-1
ASSFPAGESYEQY,TRBV7-3,NA,TRBJ2-7
ASSPWADSYKQY,TRBV5-1,NA,TRBJ2-7
ASSSASGINNEQF,TRBV5-1,many,TRBJ2-1
SARDSASGDYEQY,TRBV20-1,NA,TRBJ2-7
ASQLVPDEAEQF,TRBV10-3,few,TRBJ2-1
ASSLWGGTQETQY,TRBV5-8,many,TRBJ2-5
ASSVGTNPNYGYT,TRBV5-1,few,TRBJ1-2
ASAGLADQETQY,TRBV27,NA,TRBJ2-5
ASSLYERASAGELF,TRBV7-2,few,TRBJ2-2
ASSYLRGGELF,TRBV14,NA,TRBJ2-2
ASSLDRTPIHYEQY,TRBV5-6,NA,TRBJ2-7
ASSVRTSPTEQF,TRBV9,few,TRBJ2-1
SVEVAGGPDTQY,TRBV29-1,NA,TRBJ2-3
ASSVTGTGTTGELF,TRBV9,few,TRBJ2-2
ASSPLLGHTQY,TRBV11-3,few,TRBJ2-3
SARGQGKDGYT,TRBV20-1,NA,TRBJ1-2
SARKGASNTEAF,TRBV20-1,few,TRBJ1-1